Each of the 30 T cell receptor beta chains below was sequenced from the same sample in a study of blood T cell repertoires in COVID-19. Repertoires were generated with immunoSEQ multiplex PCR, while TCRdb's copy carries only in-frame clones and drops some. The sample shows fewer than 350,000 clones, over 85% of them seen only once. The sequencing sample was made of peripheral blood. All receptors come from a woman aged 55-69 years with COVID-19, enrolled during active disease.

The chain is built from TRBV7-3 and TRBJ1-6; D gene ambiguous. Trimming removed 1 base at V and 10 bases at J, with 17 bases between. The germline CDR1 and CDR2 sequences are SGHTA and FQGTGA. This CDR3 is built from 16 residues. The CDR3 protein is CASSLRVRGLQSPLHF. CDR3 in DNA: TGTGCCAGCAGCTTAAGGGTTAGAGGGCTGCAATCACCCCTCCACTTT.

The chain's CDR3 is CASSPSLMRDNQPQHF. The DNA of the CDR3 is TGTGCCAGCAGCCCTTCACTAATGCGGGACAATCAGCCCCAGCATTTT. The chain links TRBV5-6 to TRBJ1-5; D remains ambiguous. The CDR3 has 16 residues. CDR1 and CDR2 from the germline V gene are SGHDT and YYEEEE. V was shortened by 4 bases and J by 3 bases, with 17 bases between the two germline ends.

The chain employs TRBV30 and TRBJ1-6, with D tentatively TRBD1 (5 bases). The CDR3 spans 19 residues. V lost 4 bases, J lost 10 bases, and 32 bases lay in between. The germline V gene has CDR1 GTSNPN and CDR2 SVGIG (reference sequence). CDR3: CAWTLDPGRRRGISSPLHF. As DNA, the CDR3 is TGTGCCTGGACCTTGGACCCGGGACGTCGGCGGGGAATATCCTCACCCCTCCACTTT.

This chain connects TRBV5-1 to TRBJ1-4, with 11 bases fitting TRBD1. This CDR3 is 15 amino acids long. In germline, CDR1 is SGHRS, CDR2 YFSETQ. Unmatched junction bases numbered 5, after V lost 4 bases and J lost 6 bases. CDR3 nucleotides: TGCGCCAGCAGCCTGAGGACAGGGGGCGATGAAAAACTGTTTTTT. It specifies CASSLRTGGDEKLFF.

The J gene is TRBJ1-6, the V gene TRBV13, with D possibly being TRBD1 (5 bases). CDR1 is PRHDT, CDR2 FYEKMQ, per germline (reference sequence). The CDR3 loop spans 16 amino acids. V was trimmed by 0 bases and J by 3 bases, leaving 9 bases between them. Here the CDR3 DNA reads TGTGCCAGCAGCTTAGGCCTTCAGGGCTATAATTCACCCCTCCACTTT. This encodes CASSLGLQGYNSPLHF.

The sample holds one count of this clone. The V and J genes are TRBV5-6 and TRBJ1-2, with TRBD1 identical over 9 bases. This CDR3 contains 17 residues. V dropped 3 bases and J dropped 4; count of bases not matched to a gene: 13. CDR1 is SGHDT, CDR2 YYEEEE, per germline. The CDR3 DNA sequence: TGTGCCAGCAGCTCGCTCCGTTACAGGGGGCGTACCTATGGCTACACCTTC. It is translated as CASSSLRYRGRTYGYTF.

On this clone: A junction end diverges from the germline sequence, so it may reflect a read error. The chain couples TRBV7-7 to TRBJ2-2; 12 bases map to TRBD1. The CDR3 extends over 17 amino acids. Germline V gene data show CDR1 as SSHAT and CDR2 as FNYEAQ (reference sequence). The CDR3 loop is CASSPMPGQGAAGELFF. In nucleotides, the CDR3 is TGTGCTAGCAGCCCTATGCCGGGACAGGGGGCAGCCGGGGAGCTGTTTTTT.

As concerns this clone: Sequence at one end of the junction differs from germline and may be a read error. J is TRBJ2-1 and V is TRBV5-1, with D tentatively TRBD2 (5 bases). The germline gives CDR1 SGHRS, CDR2 YFSETQ. This CDR3 spans 15 amino acids. Here the CDR3 DNA reads TGCGCCAGCAGGTTGGATGGGGAGCGGCACAATGAGCAGTTCTTC. Protein: CASRLDGERHNEQFF. The variable domain in full, completed from reference TRBV5-1 and TRBJ2-1, reads KAGVTQTPRYLIKTRGQQVTLSCSPISGHRSVSWYQQTPGQGLQFLFEYFSETQRNKGNFPGRFSGRQFSNSRSEMNVSTLELGDSALYLCASRLDGERHNEQFFGPGTRLTVL.

The CDR3 DNA follows: TGTGCCAGCAGTGACAGGGTCGCTTATCGATTAGGGGGCGAAAAACTGTTTTTT. Protein sequence: CASSDRVAYRLGGEKLFF. The chain is built from TRBV6-1 and TRBJ1-4, with 7 nucleotides matching TRBD1. Looked up from germline, CDR1 is MNHNS and CDR2 is SASEGT. After removal of 3 bases from V and 8 bases from J, the junction contained 18 bases not matched to a gene. The CDR3 runs to 18 residues.

The CDR3 protein is CASSRQAPSSEKLFF. In DNA, the CDR3 is TGTGCCAGTTCTAGACAGGCCCCGTCTTCGGAAAAACTGTTTTTT. This sequence joins TRBV19 and TRBJ1-4; tentatively, D is TRBD1 (6 bases). There are 15 residues in the CDR3. CDR1 is LNHDA, CDR2 SQIVND, per germline (reference sequence). V was trimmed by 8 bases and J by 8 bases, leaving 21 bases between them.

The chain uses TRBV30 and TRBJ1-5, with 11 bases that match TRBD1. The J segment lost 4 bases and the V segment lost 3 bases, leaving 8 bases of the junction unmatched. This CDR3 is 16 amino acids long. Germline V lookup: CDR1 GTSNPN, CDR2 SVGIG (reference sequence). The CDR3, as DNA: TGTGCCTGGAGCCTAGGGACAGGGGGTGTTAATCAGCCCCAGCATTTT. Translation: CAWSLGTGGVNQPQHF.

The V gene is TRBV7-8, the J gene TRBJ1-3, with D hard to call. CDR1 SGHVS and CDR2 FQNEAQ come from the germline V gene. The germline V and J ends were trimmed by 5 bases and 0 bases, with 14 bases remaining between them. The CDR3 sequence is 16 residues long. The CDR3 is CASSGPGHFSGNTIYF. The CDR3 coding sequence is TGTGCCAGCAGCGGGCCTGGGCATTTCTCTGGAAACACCATATATTTT.

This chain links TRBV5-4 with TRBJ2-2, with D possibly matching TRBD2 (7 bases). The CDR3 contains 17 residues. V was trimmed by 0 bases and J by 3 bases, leaving 15 bases between them. In germline, CDR1 is SGHNT, CDR2 YYREEE (reference sequence). For the CDR3, the DNA is TGTGCCAGCAGCTTGGCGGGAGTAGGGGGGGACACCGGGGAGCTGTTTTTT. This translates into CASSLAGVGGDTGELFF.

The gene calls are TRBV9 and TRBJ1-2; TRBD1 matches 7 bases. CDR3 length: 15 residues. Germline V gene data show CDR1 as SGDLS and CDR2 as YYNGEE. V lost 0 bases, J lost 4 bases, and 6 bases stayed unmatched. CDR3 loop: CASSVDSRDSYGYTF. The DNA of the CDR3 is TGTGCCAGCAGCGTAGACTCTAGGGACAGCTATGGCTACACCTTC.

The chain has TRBV6-5 and TRBJ1-2; 7 bases match TRBD1. This CDR3 spans 14 amino acids. V shed 5 bases, J shed 8 bases, and the junction held 11 bases outside the gene matches. Looked up from germline, CDR1 is MNHEY and CDR2 is SVGAGI. CDR3 loop: CASSREVQGRGYTF. In nucleotides, the CDR3 is TGTGCCAGCAGTAGGGAAGTACAGGGGCGAGGCTACACCTTC.

The chain links TRBV28 to TRBJ1-3; tentatively, D is TRBD1 (5 bases). Per the germline V gene, CDR1 is MDHEN and CDR2 is SYDVKM. V was trimmed by 5 bases and J by 0 bases, leaving 11 bases between them. The CDR3 has 15 amino acids. The CDR3 protein is CASSRDSDSGNTIYF. The CDR3 region has the DNA TGTGCCAGCAGTCGGGACTCCGACTCTGGAAACACCATATATTTT.

The chain combines TRBV5-1 with TRBJ2-1, with TRBD2 as a possible D gene (6 bases). Germline values: CDR1 SGHRS, CDR2 YFSETQ. The CDR3 covers 16 residues. Trimming pared 0 bases from V and 3 bases from J, leaving 13 bases between. The CDR3 bases are TGCGCCAGCAGCTTGGAGGGCGCGGGGCTCTACAATGAGCAGTTCTTC. It encodes CASSLEGAGLYNEQFF.

The chain uses TRBV13 and TRBJ1-1; D ambiguous. Trimming removed 6 bases from V and 0 bases from J, with 5 bases in between. The CDR3 sequence is 12 residues long. Germline V gene data show CDR1 as PRHDT and CDR2 as FYEKMQ (reference sequence). CDR3 sequence (DNA): TGTGCCAGCAGGGCCATGAACACTGAAGCTTTCTTT. Amino acid sequence: CASRAMNTEAFF.

The J gene is TRBJ2-7, the V gene TRBV19; D unclear. V lost 0 bases and J 4 bases, leaving 13 bases between the germline ends. The CDR3 length is 15 residues. Germline V gives CDR1 LNHDA, CDR2 SQIVND (reference sequence). The CDR3 sequence is CASSIESSPGYEQYF. Written as DNA, the CDR3 is TGTGCCAGTAGTATAGAGTCTTCGCCCGGGTACGAGCAGTACTTC.

This clone was seen more than once but under ten times. The rearrangement joins TRBV28 to TRBJ1-4; 8 nucleotides match TRBD1. The CDR3 contains 13 residues. Unmatched junction bases numbered 3, after V lost 7 bases and J lost 5 bases. Germline assignment: CDR1 MDHEN and CDR2 SYDVKM. DNA of the CDR3: TGTGCCAGCAATCGACAGGGGAATGAAAAACTGTTTTTT. It translates to CASNRQGNEKLFF.

The chain couples TRBV4-1 to TRBJ1-3; D gene ambiguous. The V end lost 1 base, the J end lost 2 bases, and 12 bases lay between the germline ends. The germline V gene has CDR1 MGHRA and CDR2 YSYEKL. This CDR3 is built from 16 residues. CDR3 region: CASSQASSTAGNTIYF. In DNA, the CDR3 is TGCGCCAGCAGCCAAGCTTCCTCCACGGCTGGAAACACCATATATTTT.

This clone has just one count. The chain recombines TRBV10-3 with TRBJ1-2, with TRBD1 as a possible D gene (6 bases). The CDR3 sequence is 16 residues long. V lost 2 bases and J lost 5, with 18 bases in between. Germline CDR1 ENHRY, CDR2 SYGVKD. CDR3 sequence (DNA): TGTGCCATCAGTGAGCGAGGACAGCTACTAGGGTATGGCTACACCTTC. Its protein is CAISERGQLLGYGYTF.

The rearrangement uses TRBV19 and TRBJ1-5; TRBD1 is a possible D gene (5 bases). Germline CDR1 LNHDA, CDR2 SQIVND (reference sequence). V shed 10 bases and J shed 0 bases, with 16 bases lying between them. This CDR3 is 15 amino acids long. The CDR3 here is CATMDQGYSNQPQHF. The DNA for the CDR3 is TGTGCCACCATGGACCAGGGCTATAGCAATCAGCCCCAGCATTTT.

The chain couples TRBV5-5 to TRBJ2-2, with 12 bases fitting TRBD2. Unmatched junction bases numbered 2, after V lost 0 bases and J lost 2 bases. The length of the CDR3 is 17 residues. Looked up from germline, CDR1 is SGHKS and CDR2 is YYEKEE (reference sequence). The CDR3 loop reads CASSLGLAGANTGELFF. The CDR3 region has the DNA TGTGCCAGCAGCTTGGGACTAGCGGGGGCCAACACCGGGGAGCTGTTTTTT.

This chain joins TRBV28 and TRBJ1-5; D is uncertain. V was clipped by 5 bases and J by 0 bases, with 8 bases between them. This CDR3 is built from 14 residues. CDR1 and CDR2 from the germline V gene are MDHEN and SYDVKM. CDR3 region: CASSTLYSNQPQHF. The CDR3 nucleotides read TGTGCCAGCAGTACTCTGTATAGCAATCAGCCCCAGCATTTT.

The count of this clone is one. The chain joins TRBV5-4 to TRBJ1-1, with D possibly TRBD1 on 6 matching bases. V gave up 4 bases and J gave up 8 bases, with 15 bases separating them. The length of the CDR3 is 13 residues. Germline CDR1 reads SGHNT; CDR2 reads YYREEE (reference sequence). CDR3: CASSPMTGSEAFF. The CDR3 DNA reads as TGTGCCAGCAGCCCGATGACAGGCTCAGAAGCTTTCTTT.

In this sample, this clone turned up a few times. V is TRBV6-1 and J is TRBJ2-7; TRBD2 might be the D (5 bases). Trimming took off 1 base at V and 1 base at J, with 11 bases between the two ends. Looked up from germline, CDR1 is MNHNS and CDR2 is SASEGT. The CDR3 loop spans 15 amino acids. CDR3 coding DNA: TGTGCCAGCAGTGAAGGTCCGGGAAATTCCTACGAGCAGTACTTC. Translation gives CASSEGPGNSYEQYF.

This clone was detected once. The chain joins TRBV6-5 to TRBJ1-1; D not resolved. V shed 6 bases and J shed 12 bases, with 14 bases lying between them. The CDR3 is made up of 11 amino acids. Germline V CDR1 and CDR2: MNHEY, SVGAGI. The CDR3: CASRSPDGSFF. DNA of the CDR3: TGTGCCAGCAGATCCCCCGACGGGTCTTTCTTT.

CDR3 nucleotide sequence: TGCGCCAGCAGCTCACAGGGTGTAAACTATGGCTACACCTTC. It codes for CASSSQGVNYGYTF. The chain joins TRBV5-1 to TRBJ1-2, with D possibly TRBD1 on 6 matching bases. Trimming cost V 3 bases and J 2 bases, with 11 bases left between them. Looked up from germline, CDR1 is SGHRS and CDR2 is YFSETQ. CDR3 length equals 14 residues.

This clone was seen just once. The CDR3 protein is CAGRQGGMNTQYF. In DNA, the CDR3 is TGTGCCGGGCGACAGGGCGGTATGAATACGCAGTATTTT. The V gene is TRBV6-5, the J gene TRBJ2-3, with 7 bases aligning to TRBD1. This CDR3 is built from 13 residues. Germline V CDR1 and CDR2: MNHEY, SVGAGI. J was trimmed by 7 bases and V by 11 bases; bases with no gene match: 12.